This T cell receptor (beta chain) emerged from a study of control samples from healthy donors and cancer patients. The method was immunoSEQ multiplex PCR; TCRdb's version includes in-frame clones alone and lacks a portion of them. This table holds more than 75,000 clones, 85% to 90% found once. The CDR3 has 18 amino acids. Germline V gene sequence: CDR1 SEHNR, CDR2 FQNEAQ (reference sequence). Trimming removed 2 bases from V and 0 bases from J; junction bases left unmatched: 5. The rearrangement uses TRBV7-9 and TRBJ1-6, with 9 bases fitting TRBD1. The sample consisted of blood. This TCR was recovered from a man aged 45-60 years in good health. The CDR3 reads CASSLTGGLGSYNSPLHF. The CDR3 DNA follows: TGTGCCAGCAGCTTAACAGGGGGCCTAGGCTCCTATAATTCACCCCTCCACTTT.